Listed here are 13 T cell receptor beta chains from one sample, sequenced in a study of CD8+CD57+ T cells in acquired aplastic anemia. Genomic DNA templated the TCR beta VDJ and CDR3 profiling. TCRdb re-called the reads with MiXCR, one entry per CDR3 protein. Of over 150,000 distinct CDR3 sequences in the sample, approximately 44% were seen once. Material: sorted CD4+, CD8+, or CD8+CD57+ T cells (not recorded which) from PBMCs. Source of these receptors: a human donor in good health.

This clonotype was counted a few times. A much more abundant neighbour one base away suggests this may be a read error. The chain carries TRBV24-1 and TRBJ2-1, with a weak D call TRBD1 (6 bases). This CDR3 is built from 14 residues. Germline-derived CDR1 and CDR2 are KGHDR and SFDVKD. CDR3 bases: TGTGCCACCAGTGGTTTGCTCAGGGGCAATGAGCAGTTCTTC. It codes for CATSGLLRGNEQFF.

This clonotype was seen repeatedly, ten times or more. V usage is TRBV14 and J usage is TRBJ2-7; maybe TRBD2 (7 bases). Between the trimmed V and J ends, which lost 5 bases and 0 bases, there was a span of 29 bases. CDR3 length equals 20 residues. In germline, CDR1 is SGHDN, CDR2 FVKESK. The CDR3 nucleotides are TGTGCCAGCAGCATCTCCTCTCGGAGGGGGGTTAGCGGGTACTCCTACGAGCAGTACTTC. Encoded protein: CASSISSRRGVSGYSYEQYF.

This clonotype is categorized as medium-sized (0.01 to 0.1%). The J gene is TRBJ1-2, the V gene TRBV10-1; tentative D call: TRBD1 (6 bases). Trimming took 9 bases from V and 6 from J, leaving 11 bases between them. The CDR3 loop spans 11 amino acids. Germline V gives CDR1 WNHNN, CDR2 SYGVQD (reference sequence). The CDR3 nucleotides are TGCGCCAGGACGGGACACCATGGCTACACCTTC. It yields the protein CARTGHHGYTF.

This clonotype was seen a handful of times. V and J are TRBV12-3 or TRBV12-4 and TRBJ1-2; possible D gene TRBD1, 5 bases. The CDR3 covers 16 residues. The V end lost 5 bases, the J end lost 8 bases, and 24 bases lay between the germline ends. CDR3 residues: CASSLRRGNPSKGYTF. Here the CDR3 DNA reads TGTGCCAGCAGTCTACGGCGGGGCAACCCCTCAAAGGGCTACACCTTC.

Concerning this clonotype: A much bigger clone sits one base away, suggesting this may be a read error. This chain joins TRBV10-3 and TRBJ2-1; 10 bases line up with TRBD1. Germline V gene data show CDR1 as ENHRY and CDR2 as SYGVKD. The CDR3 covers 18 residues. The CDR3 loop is CAISDIATGGGRYNGQFF. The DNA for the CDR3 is TGTGCCATCAGTGATATAGCGACAGGGGGCGGACGATACAATGGGCAGTTCTTC.

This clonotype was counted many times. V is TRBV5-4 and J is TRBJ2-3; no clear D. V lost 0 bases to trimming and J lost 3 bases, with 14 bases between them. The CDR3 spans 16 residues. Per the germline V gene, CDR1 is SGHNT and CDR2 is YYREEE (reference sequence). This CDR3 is CASSLAGAEQTDTQYF. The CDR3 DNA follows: TGTGCCAGCAGCTTGGCCGGCGCGGAGCAAACAGATACGCAGTATTTT.

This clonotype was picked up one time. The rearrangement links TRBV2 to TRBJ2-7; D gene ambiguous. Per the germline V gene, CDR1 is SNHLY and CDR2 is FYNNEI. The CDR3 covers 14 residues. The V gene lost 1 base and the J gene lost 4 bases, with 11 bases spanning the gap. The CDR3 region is CASSEDNASYEQYF. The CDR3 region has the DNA TGTGCCAGCAGTGAAGACAACGCATCTTACGAGCAGTACTTC.

The CDR3 nucleotides are TGTGCCAGTACGTGGGGGACAAATCCCACAGATACGCAGTATTTT. It translates to CASTWGTNPTDTQYF. The rearrangement uses TRBV19 and TRBJ2-3; D perhaps matches TRBD1 (6 bases). With 7 bases removed from V and 2 bases from J, the gap between germline ends came to 16 bases. In germline, CDR1 is LNHDA, CDR2 SQIVND (reference sequence). This CDR3 has 15 amino acids.

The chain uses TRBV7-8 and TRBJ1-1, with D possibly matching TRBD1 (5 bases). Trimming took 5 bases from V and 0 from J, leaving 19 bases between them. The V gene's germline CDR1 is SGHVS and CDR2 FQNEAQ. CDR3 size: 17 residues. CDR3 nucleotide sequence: TGTGCCAGCAGCCTAAGACAGAACGCATACATGAACACTGAAGCTTTCTTT. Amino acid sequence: CASSLRQNAYMNTEAFF.

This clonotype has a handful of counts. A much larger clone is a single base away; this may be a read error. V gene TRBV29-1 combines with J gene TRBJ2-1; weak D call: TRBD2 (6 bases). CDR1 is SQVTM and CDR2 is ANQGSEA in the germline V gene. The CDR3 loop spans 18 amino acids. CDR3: CSARRLADMPGAYSEQFF. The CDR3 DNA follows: TGCAGCGCCCGACGGTTAGCGGACATGCCTGGCGCCTACAGTGAGCAGTTCTTC.

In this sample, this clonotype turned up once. CDR3 DNA: TGCGCCAGCAAACCGACAGGGGGCACCGGGGAGCTGTTTTTT. Translation gives CASKPTGGTGELFF. This chain connects TRBV5-1 to TRBJ2-2; 9 bases line up with TRBD1. Trimming cost V 6 bases and J 4 bases; bases outside gene matches: 4. Germline V gene sequence: CDR1 SGHRS, CDR2 YFSETQ. There are 14 residues in the CDR3.

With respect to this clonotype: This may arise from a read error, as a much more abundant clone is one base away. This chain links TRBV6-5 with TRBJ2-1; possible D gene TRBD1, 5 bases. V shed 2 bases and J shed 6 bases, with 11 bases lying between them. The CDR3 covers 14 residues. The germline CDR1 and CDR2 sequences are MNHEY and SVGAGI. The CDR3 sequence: CASSYETESNEQFF. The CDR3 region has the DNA TGTGCCAGCAGTTACGAGACAGAGTCCAATGAGCAGTTCTTC.

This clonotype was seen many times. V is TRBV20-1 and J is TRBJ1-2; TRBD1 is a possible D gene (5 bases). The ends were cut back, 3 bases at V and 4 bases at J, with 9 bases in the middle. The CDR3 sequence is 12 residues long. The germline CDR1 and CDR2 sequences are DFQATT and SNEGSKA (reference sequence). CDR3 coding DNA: TGCAGTGCTAGCAGGGAGCCCTATGGCTACACCTTC. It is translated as CSASREPYGYTF.